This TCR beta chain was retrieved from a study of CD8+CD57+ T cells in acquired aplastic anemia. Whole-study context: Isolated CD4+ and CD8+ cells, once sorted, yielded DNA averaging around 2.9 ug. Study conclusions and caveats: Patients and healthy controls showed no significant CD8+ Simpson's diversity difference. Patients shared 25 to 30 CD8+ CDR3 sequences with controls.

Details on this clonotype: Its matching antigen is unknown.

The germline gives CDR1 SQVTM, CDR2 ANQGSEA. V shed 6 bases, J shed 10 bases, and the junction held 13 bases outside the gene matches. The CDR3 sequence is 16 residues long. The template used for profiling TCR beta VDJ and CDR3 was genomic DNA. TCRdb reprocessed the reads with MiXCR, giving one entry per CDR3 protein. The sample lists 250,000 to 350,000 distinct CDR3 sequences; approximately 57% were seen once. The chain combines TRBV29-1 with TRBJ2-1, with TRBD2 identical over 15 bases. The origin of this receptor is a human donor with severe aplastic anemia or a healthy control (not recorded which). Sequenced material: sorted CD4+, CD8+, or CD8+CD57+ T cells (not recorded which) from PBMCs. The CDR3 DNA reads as TGCAGCGTCGCCGGACTAGCGGGAGGGCTTCTATGGGAGCAGTTCTTC. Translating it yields CSVAGLAGGLLWEQFF.